These T cell receptor beta chains were read from a single sample in a study of shared clonotypes between healthy human individuals. The assay was immunoSEQ multiplex PCR, and TCRdb's table has in-frame clones only and misses some. Of about 990,000 clones detected, approximately 78% appear once; the ten largest clones hold roughly 0.55%. The sample consisted of memory CD4+ T cells from PBMCs. The receptor source for this set is a man younger than 35 in good health. Some clones in this sample may be carry-over from other donors' samples. Both conserved end residues are part of each CDR3. Each record gives: J gene, clone size, D gene, V gene, CDR3 protein, CDR3 DNA. A D gene is named only where the DNA matches it firmly. Size values are once, few and many counts, or a class for expanded clones, and some rows have none.

TRBJ2-7 | . | . | TRBV11-3 | CASSLGWGNEQYF | TGTGCCAGCAGCTTAGGATGGGGGAACGAGCAGTACTTC
TRBJ2-2 | . | TRBD1 | TRBV2 | CASGTGQGTGELFF | TGTGCCAGCGGTACCGGACAGGGCACCGGGGAGCTGTTTTTT
TRBJ1-2 | once | . | TRBV28 | CAIGQIYGYTF | TGTGCCATCGGACAGATCTATGGCTACACCTTC
TRBJ1-3 | . | . | TRBV28 | CASSSPSLSGNTIYF | TGTGCCAGCAGTTCTCCCAGTCTCTCTGGAAACACCATATATTTT
TRBJ1-3 | . | . | TRBV5-1 | CASRGGSVDNTIYF | TGCGCCAGCAGGGGTGGCTCCGTGGACAACACCATATATTTT
TRBJ1-2 | . | TRBD1 | TRBV11-2 | CASSRTGSNYGYTF | TGTGCCAGCAGCCGGACAGGTTCTAACTATGGCTACACCTTC
TRBJ1-5 | . | . | TRBV7-7 | CASSSGSRGNQPQHF | TGTGCCAGCAGCTCCGGAAGCAGGGGAAATCAGCCCCAGCATTTT
TRBJ2-1 | . | TRBD2 | TRBV5-1 | CASSASGRTGNEQFF | TGCGCCAGCAGCGCTAGCGGGAGGACAGGAAATGAGCAGTTCTTC
TRBJ2-3 | . | TRBD1 | TRBV11-2 | CASSKNLGGFVTDTQYF | TGTGCCAGCAGCAAAAATTTAGGGGGCTTTGTCACAGATACGCAGTATTTT
TRBJ2-3 | . | TRBD2 | TRBV7-9 | CASSLGSPGLAGKDTQYF | TGTGCCAGCAGCTTAGGTTCACCGGGACTAGCGGGAAAAGATACGCAGTATTTT
TRBJ2-3 | . | . | TRBV15 | CATSSVTSTDTQYF | TGTGCCACCAGCAGCGTTACTAGCACAGATACGCAGTATTTT
TRBJ2-6 | . | TRBD1 | TRBV7-2 | CASSLEGQGASGANVLTF | TGTGCCAGCAGCTTAGAGGGACAGGGGGCATCTGGGGCCAACGTCCTGACTTTC
TRBJ2-5 | . | . | TRBV20-1 | CSAAREETQYF | TGCAGTGCGGCCCGAGAAGAGACCCAGTACTTC
TRBJ2-3 | many | . | TRBV7-9 | CASSFGLVAQYF | TGTGCCAGCAGCTTTGGTCTAGTGGCGCAGTATTTT
TRBJ2-7 | . | . | TRBV5-1 | CASSLGSYYEQYF | TGCGCCAGCAGCTTGGGCAGCTACTACGAGCAGTACTTC
TRBJ2-1 | . | . | TRBV5-1 | CASSLYGSRNEQFF | TGCGCCAGCAGCTTGTACGGGAGTCGTAATGAGCAGTTCTTC
TRBJ1-3 | . | . | TRBV6-5 | CASRATGGSGNTIYF | TGTGCCAGCAGGGCTACGGGGGGTTCTGGAAACACCATATATTTT